This T cell receptor beta chain is drawn from a study of OX40 agonist ivuxolimab in advanced cancers. Losses at the gene ends were 4 bases for V and 4 bases for J; bases not matched to a gene: 3. The germline V gene has CDR1 MNHNY and CDR2 SVGAGI (reference sequence). This CDR3 is built from 13 residues. The protocol was immunoSEQ multiplex PCR, while the TCRdb copy is restricted to in-frame clones and leaves out a portion. The sample records about 64,000 clones, 84% being singletons. The receptor's source is an adult with an advanced solid tumor such as melanoma, head and neck, liver or kidney cancer. The chain recombines TRBV6-6 with TRBJ1-2; the match to TRBD1 covers 7 bases. The sample here was CD4+ or CD8+ T cells sorted from blood, taken in a trial of the OX40 agonist ivuxolimab. The CDR3 region is CASSLTGLYGYTF. The CDR3 region has the DNA TGTGCCAGCAGTTTGACAGGGCTCTATGGCTACACCTTC.